These T cell receptor beta chains were read from a single sample in a study of OX40 agonist ivuxolimab in advanced cancers. Repertoires were generated with immunoSEQ multiplex PCR, while TCRdb's copy carries only in-frame clones and drops some. In the table there are fewer than 90,000 clones, around 86% of which are singletons. The sequences come from CD4+ or CD8+ T cells sorted from blood, collected in a trial of the OX40 agonist ivuxolimab. These receptors were taken from an adult with an advanced solid tumor such as melanoma, head and neck, liver or kidney cancer. Both conserved end residues are part of each CDR3. Each record gives: J gene, V gene, D gene, clone size, CDR3 DNA, CDR3 protein. The D gene is left open where the match is weak. The size entry is marked missing in some rows and otherwise reads once, few, many or a size class.

>TRBJ2-1|TRBV18|-|-
TGTGCCAGCTCACCAAACATTGGTGAGCAGTTCTTC
CASSPNIGEQFF
>TRBJ2-7|TRBV10-3|TRBD2|-
TGTGCCATCAGTGAGGAGAGACTAGCGGCCTACGAGCAGTACTTC
CAISEERLAAYEQYF
>TRBJ1-1|TRBV7-2|-|-
TGTGCCAGCAGCCGCATCACCAGGAGGGCGGCCACTGAAGCTTTCTTT
CASSRITRRAATEAFF
>TRBJ2-7|TRBV10-3|TRBD2|-
TGTGCCATCAGCCGGACTAGCGGGAGTGCCGAGCAGTACTTC
CAISRTSGSAEQYF
>TRBJ2-6|TRBV4-2|-|-
TGTGCCAGCAGCCAAGATAGTACGCCGTCTGGGGCCAACGTCCTGACTTTC
CASSQDSTPSGANVLTF
>TRBJ2-7|TRBV19|TRBD1|-
TGTGCCAGTAGTACCTGGACAGGAGCCTACGAGCAGTACTTC
CASSTWTGAYEQYF
>TRBJ2-1|TRBV11-2|-|-
TGTGCCAGCAGCTCCTTCGGGGAGCAGTTCTTC
CASSSFGEQFF
>TRBJ2-3|TRBV7-3|-|-
TGTGCCAGCAGCTCACCTCCGGGGGACTTTACAGATACGCAGTATTTT
CASSSPPGDFTDTQYF
>TRBJ1-2|TRBV18|-|few
TGTGCCAGCTCACCCTACTTAGGGAAGGGCCGTATAGACTATGGCTACACCTTC
CASSPYLGKGRIDYGYTF
>TRBJ2-3|TRBV6-1|-|-
TGTGCCAGCTCCCTCCGGGGGGATACGCAGTATTTT
CASSLRGDTQYF
>TRBJ1-1|TRBV5-6|-|-
TGTGCCAGCAGCGTGACAGTTTGGGACACTGAAGCTTTCTTT
CASSVTVWDTEAFF
>TRBJ2-3|TRBV15|TRBD1|-
TGTGCCACCAGCGGAGGACAGGGGCGAGATACGCAGTATTTT
CATSGGQGRDTQYF
>TRBJ2-2|TRBV4-3|-|-
TGCGCCAGCAGCCAACAACTCGTCCTTGGGGAGCTGTTTTTT
CASSQQLVLGELFF
>TRBJ1-1|TRBV19|TRBD1|-
TGTGCCAGTAGTATAGCTGCGGGACAGACAAACACTGAAGCTTTCTTT
CASSIAAGQTNTEAFF
>TRBJ1-1|TRBV7-3|-|-
TGTGCCAGCAGCTTGAGTCCAGCAAACACTGAAGCTTTCTTT
CASSLSPANTEAFF
>TRBJ1-2|TRBV7-3|-|-
TGTGCCAGCAGCCCGGTCGCCAGATATGGCTACACCTTC
CASSPVARYGYTF
>TRBJ1-4|TRBV7-9|-|-
TGTGCCAGCAGCCGCGCCGGGGGGGAAAAACTGTTTTTT
CASSRAGGEKLFF
>TRBJ1-1|TRBV6-1|-|-
TGTGCCAGCAGTGAAGCGTTGGTGGGCACTGAAGCTTTCTTT
CASSEALVGTEAFF
>TRBJ1-2|TRBV6-5|-|-
TGTGCCAGCAGTGAGAGACCAACGTCCTATGGCTACACCTTC
CASSERPTSYGYTF
>TRBJ2-7|TRBV19|-|-
TGTGCCAGTAGTCTTCGGGACACCGTGAGCTCCTACGAGCAGTACTTC
CASSLRDTVSSYEQYF
>TRBJ2-1|TRBV6-1|TRBD2|-
TGTGCCAGCAGCCAGGGACTATACAATGAGCAGTTCTTC
CASSQGLYNEQFF
>TRBJ1-4|TRBV5-1|-|-
TGCGCCAGCAGCTTGGTTTCCGAGGTGGGCTATGAAAAACTGTTTTTT
CASSLVSEVGYEKLFF
>TRBJ2-7|TRBV7-7|-|-
TGTGCCAGCAGCCCGGGGGAATCAGGGGAGCAGTACTTC
CASSPGESGEQYF
>TRBJ2-4|TRBV5-8|TRBD1|-
TGTGCCAGCAGCTTGGAAGGGGGCGGGCGTGACATTCAGTACTTC
CASSLEGGGRDIQYF
>TRBJ1-5|TRBV18|-|once
TGTGCCAGCTCACCGGGGAGGGAACAGCCCCAGCATTTT
CASSPGREQPQHF
>TRBJ1-6|TRBV19|-|-
TGTGCCAGTAGTATCGGGATCGATTATTCACCCCTCCACTTT
CASSIGIDYSPLHF
>TRBJ2-2|TRBV4-2|TRBD2|-
TGTGCCAGCAGCCAGGCTAGCGGGAGGGAATTAAACACCGGGGAGCTGTTTTTT
CASSQASGRELNTGELFF
>TRBJ2-1|TRBV5-1|TRBD2|few
TGCGCCAGCAGCCAGGAGCGGGGCCTTTACAATGAGCAGTTCTTC
CASSQERGLYNEQFF
>TRBJ1-2|TRBV20-1|TRBD1|few
TGCAGTGCTAAGGACAGGGCCTACACCTTC
CSAKDRAYTF
>TRBJ2-7|TRBV7-2|TRBD2|-
TGTGCCAGCAGCTTAGTGGGTAGCGGGGGTTCCTACGAGCAGTACTTC
CASSLVGSGGSYEQYF
>TRBJ2-1|TRBV30|-|-
TGTGCCTGGACAGCCTTCACGTTGGGATTAGGACCGTACAATGAGCAGTTCTTC
CAWTAFTLGLGPYNEQFF
>TRBJ1-2|TRBV6-5|-|-
TGTGCCAGCAGACAGGGTAACTATGGCTACACCTTC
CASRQGNYGYTF
>TRBJ2-7|TRBV9|-|-
TGTGCCAGCAGCCGGAGCTCCTACGAGCAGTACTTC
CASSRSSYEQYF
>TRBJ1-1|TRBV5-6|-|-
TGTGCCAGCAGCTCCACCGATTTT
CASSSTDF
>TRBJ2-7|TRBV7-8|-|-
TGTGCCAGCAGCTCGGGACTGCACTCCTACGAGCAGTACTTC
CASSSGLHSYEQYF
>TRBJ2-3|TRBV5-1|TRBD1|-
TGCGCCAGCAGCTCCGGACAGGGGGCAACAGATACGCAGTATTTT
CASSSGQGATDTQYF
>TRBJ2-2|TRBV7-7|-|-
TGTGCCAGCAGCTCCGACAGTTCGAACACCGGGGAGCTGTTTTTT
CASSSDSSNTGELFF
>TRBJ2-7|TRBV19|TRBD1|-
TGTGCCAGTAGTATGGGACAGCGGCGGAATTACGAGCAGTACTTC
CASSMGQRRNYEQYF
>TRBJ2-5|TRBV18|-|-
TGTGCCAGCGAACCGATGGGCGAGACCCAGTACTTC
CASEPMGETQYF
>TRBJ1-2|TRBV5-6|TRBD1|-
TGTGCCAGCAGCACCAGGACAGGGGTGAGTGGCTACACCTTC
CASSTRTGVSGYTF